This TCR beta chain was recorded in a study of naive and memory T cell subsets. Findings of the study overall: Naive repertoires, especially CD8, held a few larger clonotypes, possibly memory cells re-expressing CD45RA.

The ends were cut back, 4 bases at V and 0 bases at J, with 11 bases in the middle. This CDR3 is built from 14 residues. Germline lookup yields CDR1 SGHRS and CDR2 YFSETQ. Both TRBC1 and TRBC2 were covered by a beta constant-region primer of two equimolar oligonucleotides. Four rounds of PCR amplified the ligated cDNA using nested alpha and beta constant-region primers plus SP2. Each CDR3 protein gets one entry after TCRdb re-called the UMI-ligation and nested PCR reads with MiXCR. The sample lists about 150,000 distinct CDR3 sequences; 22% were seen once. This clonotype appeared a few times. The antigen is undetermined.

The sequencing input was naive CD4+ T cells from blood. The origin of this receptor is a human donor in good health. The rearrangement links TRBV5-1 to TRBJ2-7, with TRBD2 as a possible D gene (6 bases). CDR3 nucleotide sequence: TGCGCCAGCAGCACGAAGGGAGGCTCCTACGAGCAGTACTTC. Residues: CASSTKGGSYEQYF.